The entry below gives a single T cell receptor (beta chain) sequence along with its context. CDR1 and CDR2 (germline): MNHEY, SMNVEV (reference sequence). The J segment lost 2 bases and the V segment lost 4 bases, leaving 8 bases of the junction unmatched. The CDR3 sequence is 17 residues long. The data derive from a study of blood T cell repertoires in COVID-19. Here immunoSEQ multiplex PCR was the method, and the copy in TCRdb shows in-frame clones only, minus some. Here the sample spans more than 90,000 clones, roughly 80% being singletons. The rearrangement links TRBV27 to TRBJ2-6; 7 positions agree with TRBD1. Sequencing was carried out using peripheral blood. The TCR originated in a man aged 45-60 years with acute or convalescent COVID-19. The CDR3 protein is CASSSLDRLTGANVLTF. The DNA for the CDR3 is TGTGCCAGCAGTTCCTTGGACAGGCTAACTGGGGCCAACGTCCTGACTTTC.